Following are 22 T cell receptor beta chains from one sample sequenced in a study of cytomegalovirus exposure and HLA in healthy donors. PCR amplification relied on 60 Vbeta primers (plus 13 Jbeta primers). Assay: immunoSEQ multiplex PCR; the TCRdb copy retains only in-frame clones and omits some. The sample has around 63,000 clones; approximately 78% are singletons. The specimen was PBMCs. The receptors were gathered from a man aged 35 to 55 in good health and CMV-seronegative.

The J gene is TRBJ1-1, the V gene TRBV11-2, with 9 bases fitting TRBD1. Per germline, CDR1 SGHAT and CDR2 FQNNGV. The V gene end was trimmed by 3 bases and the J gene end by 5 bases; junction bases not matched to a gene: 4. This CDR3 is 14 amino acids long. CDR3: CASSFRTGDTEAFF. CDR3 DNA: TGTGCCAGCAGCTTCAGGACAGGGGATACTGAAGCTTTCTTT.

The J gene is TRBJ2-6, the V gene TRBV19; D is possibly TRBD1 (6 bases). Deletions cut 3 bases from V and 0 bases from J, with 9 bases between. From germline, CDR1 is LNHDA and CDR2 SQIVND (reference sequence). This CDR3 has 16 residues. CDR3 sequence (DNA): TGTGCCAGTAGTATCGACAGGTCCTCTGGGGCCAACGTCCTGACTTTC. Its protein product is CASSIDRSSGANVLTF.

This clone has only one observation. The rearrangement joins TRBV7-6 to TRBJ2-2, with 12 bases identical to TRBD2. The V and J ends lost 6 bases and 6 bases, in that order; junction bases with no gene match: 14. The CDR3 contains 18 residues. CDR1 and CDR2 (germline): SGHVS, FNYEAQ. The CDR3 is CASSRNPSGGATAGELFF. CDR3 DNA sequence: TGTGCCAGCAGTCGTAATCCTAGCGGGGGGGCGACGGCCGGGGAGCTGTTTTTT.

This chain uses TRBV2 with TRBJ2-5; 10 bases match TRBD2. Trimming at V came to 6 bases and at J to 1 base, leaving 8 bases not matched to a gene. CDR3 length: 16 residues. Germline CDR1 reads SNHLY; CDR2 reads FYNNEI. The CDR3 nucleotides read TGTGCCAGCAGGGGGGGACTAGCGATTTCCCAAGAGACCCAGTACTTC. Its translation: CASRGGLAISQETQYF.

The V gene is TRBV7-9, the J gene TRBJ2-1; D ambiguous. This CDR3 is built from 16 residues. Germline V CDR1 and CDR2: SEHNR, FQNEAQ (reference sequence). The ends were cut back, 6 bases at V and 5 bases at J, with 20 bases in the middle. The CDR3 here is CASSWSRVGLNNEQFF. The CDR3 nucleotides are TGTGCCAGCAGTTGGTCCAGAGTCGGGTTAAACAATGAGCAGTTCTTC. Variable domain in full (rest from reference TRBV7-9 and TRBJ2-1): DTGVSQNPRHKITKRGQNVTFRCDPISEHNRLYWYRQTLGQGPEFLTYFQNEAQLEKSRLLSDRFSAERPKGSFSTLEIQRTEQGDSAMYLCASSWSRVGLNNEQFFGPGTRLTVL.

This clone occurred a few times. The chain is built from TRBV4-1 and TRBJ1-2; 10 bases are a match to TRBD1. The CDR3 spans 15 residues. From germline, CDR1 is MGHRA and CDR2 YSYEKL. V was pared by 6 bases and J by 5 bases, with 9 bases of the junction left unmatched. The CDR3 DNA is TGCGCCAGCAGTCCGGGGACAGGGGTAGGGTATGGCTACACCTTC. Protein sequence: CASSPGTGVGYGYTF.

The V call is TRBV4-2, the J call TRBJ2-7, with 7 nucleotides matching TRBD1. The CDR3 contains 16 residues. Germline CDR1 is LGHNA and CDR2 is YNFKEQ. Trimming took 0 bases from V and 1 from J; bases not matched to a gene: 6. The DNA for the CDR3 is TGTGCCAGCAGCCAAGACCCCGACAGGGCATCCTACGAGCAGTACTTC. Amino acid sequence: CASSQDPDRASYEQYF.

The V gene is TRBV11-2, the J gene TRBJ2-7; maybe TRBD1 (5 bases). V lost 4 bases and J lost 3, with 22 bases in between. CDR3 size: 17 residues. Germline lookup yields CDR1 SGHAT and CDR2 FQNNGV. DNA for the CDR3: TGTGCCAGCAGCTCCGTTGGGGCCAGGTCCTATTTCTACGAGCAGTACTTC. The encoded protein is CASSSVGARSYFYEQYF.

This chain links TRBV16 with TRBJ2-1; no clear D. The germline gives CDR1 KGHSY, CDR2 FQNENV. The CDR3 consists of 14 residues. V was pared by 0 bases and J by 6 bases, with 9 bases between. CDR3 DNA: TGTGCCAGCAGCCAATCGATTTACTTCAATGAGCAGTTCTTC. Its translation is CASSQSIYFNEQFF.

The chain couples TRBV4-2 to TRBJ2-2; possible D gene TRBD2, 6 bases. The CDR3 totals 16 residues. V dropped 0 bases and J dropped 4 bases, with 12 bases sitting between them. Germline V gene sequence: CDR1 LGHNA, CDR2 YNFKEQ. CDR3 sequence (DNA): TGTGCCAGCAGCCAAGAATTTCGGGGACTCACCGGGGAGCTGTTTTTT. This codes for CASSQEFRGLTGELFF.

The chain carries TRBV5-6 and TRBJ2-5; D might be TRBD1 (5 bases). With 2 bases removed from V and 0 bases from J, the gap between germline ends came to 5 bases. This CDR3 region has 13 residues. CDR1 and CDR2 from the germline V gene are SGHDT and YYEEEE. CDR3 DNA sequence: TGTGCCAGCAGCTTAGGGGACCAAGAGACCCAGTACTTC. It specifies CASSLGDQETQYF.

The chain links TRBV5-8 to TRBJ2-5, with 7 bases identical to TRBD1. V lost 9 bases to trimming and J lost 6 bases; unmatched junction nucleotides: 5. CDR1 and CDR2 from the germline V gene are SGHTS and YDEGEE. The length of the CDR3 is 11 residues. The DNA for the CDR3 is TGTGCCACTGTACAGGGGCAGACCCAGTACTTC. Its protein is CATVQGQTQYF.

This clone was counted only a few times. V usage is TRBV19 and J usage is TRBJ1-2; D ambiguous. The V gene's germline CDR1 is LNHDA and CDR2 SQIVND (reference sequence). V lost 5 bases to trimming and J lost 7 bases, with 14 bases between them. The CDR3 is made up of 13 amino acids. The CDR3 spells CASSVLTTGGYTF. In DNA, the CDR3 is TGTGCCAGTAGTGTGCTTACAACGGGTGGCTACACCTTC.

The sample holds a few counts of this clone. This chain uses TRBV18 with TRBJ1-5; D might be TRBD1 (6 bases). The germline CDR1 and CDR2 sequences are KGHSH and LQKENI. The CDR3 consists of 16 residues. Trimming took 4 bases from V and 2 from J, leaving 15 bases between them. For the CDR3, the DNA is TGTGCCAGCTCACTACAGGGTCCGCCGGGCAATCAGCCCCAGCATTTT. Translated: CASSLQGPPGNQPQHF.

The chain carries TRBV6-1 and TRBJ2-3; 9 nucleotides agree with TRBD2. Trimming took 1 base from V and 4 from J; bases not matched to a gene: 6. Germline V gene sequence: CDR1 MNHNS, CDR2 SASEGT. The CDR3 extends over 16 amino acids. As DNA, the CDR3 is TGTGCCAGCAGTGAAGAGGGTGGCGGGGGGGCAGATACGCAGTATTTT. Its protein product is CASSEEGGGGADTQYF.

Only one count was recorded for this clone. One junction end does not reproduce the germline sequence, and a read error may be involved. The V and J genes are TRBV7-9 and TRBJ1-6, with TRBD1 as a possible D gene (6 bases). The germline V gene has CDR1 SEHNR and CDR2 FQNEAQ (reference sequence). The length of the CDR3 is 16 residues. CDR3 nucleotides: TGTTCCAGCAGCTCAACAGGGAGCTCCTATAATTCACCCCTCCACTTT. Its protein is CSSSSTGSSYNSPLHF.

This chain joins TRBV5-6 and TRBJ2-5, with TRBD1 as a possible D gene (6 bases). CDR1 SGHDT and CDR2 YYEEEE come from the germline V gene. This CDR3 is built from 14 residues. Trimming took 6 bases from V and 5 from J, leaving 17 bases between them. This chain's CDR3 is CASNLERGSETQYF. The CDR3 nucleotides read TGTGCCAGCAACTTAGAGAGGGGGTCGGAGACCCAGTACTTC.

The chain recombines TRBV2 with TRBJ1-5; 7 bases match TRBD1. This CDR3 has 16 residues. The V and J ends lost 4 bases and 5 bases, in that order; junction bases with no gene match: 11. Germline V gene lookup returns CDR1 SNHLY and CDR2 FYNNEI. The CDR3 reads CASSGFGTGDYQPQHF. The CDR3 region has the DNA TGTGCCAGCAGTGGGTTCGGAACAGGGGATTATCAGCCCCAGCATTTT.

The genes are TRBV7-3 and TRBJ2-5; the match to TRBD2 covers 13 bases. The CDR3 is made up of 15 amino acids. Unmatched junction bases numbered 5, after V lost 5 bases and J lost 5 bases. CDR1 and CDR2 (germline): SGHTA, FQGTGA. CDR3 amino acids: CASSPTSGGAETQYF. The CDR3 region has the DNA TGTGCCAGCAGCCCAACTAGCGGGGGGGCCGAGACCCAGTACTTC.

V is TRBV20-1 and J is TRBJ1-1; D gene unclear. There are 11 residues in the CDR3. CDR1 is DFQATT, CDR2 SNEGSKA, per germline (reference sequence). V was shortened by 3 bases and J by 0 bases, with 2 bases between the two germline ends. The CDR3 nucleotides read TGCAGTGCTAGTATGAACACTGAAGCTTTCTTT. Its translation: CSASMNTEAFF.

This clone was picked up one time. J is TRBJ2-5 and V is TRBV13; 9 bases align to TRBD2. Germline CDR1 and CDR2: PRHDT and FYEKMQ (reference sequence). The CDR3 sequence is 13 residues long. J lost 5 bases, V lost 3 bases, and 1 base had no gene match. In DNA, the CDR3 is TGTGCCAGCAGCTTTCTAGCGGGGGAGACCCAGTACTTC. Translating gives CASSFLAGETQYF. Based on the CDR3 plus reference TRBV13 and TRBJ2-5, the full variable domain is AAGVIQSPRHLIKEKRETATLKCYPIPRHDTVYWYQQGPGQDPQFLISFYEKMQSDKGSIPDRFSAQQFSDYHSELNMSSLELGDSALYFCASSFLAGETQYFGPGTRLLVL.

This clone occurred once. The rearrangement joins TRBV10-1 to TRBJ2-1; TRBD2 matches at 9 bases. The trim removed 4 bases at V and 6 bases at J, leaving 4 bases unmatched. CDR3 size: 14 residues. Germline values: CDR1 WNHNN, CDR2 SYGVQD (reference sequence). The CDR3, as DNA: TGCGCCAGCAGTGTTATAGCGGGGGCCAATGAGCAGTTCTTC. This translates into CASSVIAGANEQFF.